A selection of T cell receptor beta chains follows, all from one sample in a study of T-cell memory formation after mild COVID-19. Each CDR3 protein is one row after TCRdb ran MiXCR on the 5' RACE reads. Of about 430,000 distinct CDR3 sequences listed, approximately 24% are singletons. The material sequenced was PBMCs or a T cell subset sorted from them (not recorded which). The receptor source for this set is an adult woman who had mild COVID-19 (a few samples of this study predate the infection). Cell type and time point are not known. CDR3s include the opening cysteine and the closing phenylalanine or tryptophan. D genes are given only for firm matches. For some rows the clone size is stated as once, few or many, or as a class when expanded; others skip it.

d_call	v_call	j_call	clone_size	cdr3_aa	cdr3_nt
.	TRBV21-1	TRBJ2-3	.	CARAQGSDTQYF	TGTGCCCGCGCGCAGGGATCAGATACGCAGTATTTT
TRBD1	TRBV7-9	TRBJ1-1	.	CASSSDRAGTEAFF	TGTGCCAGCAGCTCGGACAGGGCTGGCACTGAAGCTTTCTTT
.	TRBV7-9	TRBJ1-1	.	CASSLSSDEAFF	TGTGCCAGCAGCTTATCCAGTGATGAAGCTTTCTTT
TRBD2	TRBV27	TRBJ2-1	.	CASSLRLAGDNEQFF	TGTGCCAGCAGTTTAAGGCTAGCGGGAGACAATGAGCAGTTCTTC
.	TRBV20-1	TRBJ2-1	.	CSARRHLNDNEQFF	TGCAGTGCTAGGAGGCACTTAAACGACAATGAGCAGTTCTTC
.	TRBV2	TRBJ1-6	few	CASSPPGLDNSPLHF	TGTGCCAGCAGTCCCCCGGGACTCGATAATTCACCCCTCCACTTT
.	TRBV11-3	TRBJ2-1	once	CASSLQVYNEQFF	TGTGCCAGCAGCTTACAGGTCTACAATGAGCAGTTCTTC
.	TRBV3-1	TRBJ1-1	.	CASSQDLWGAEAFF	TGTGCCAGCAGCCAAGATCTGTGGGGGGCTGAAGCTTTCTTT
.	TRBV2	TRBJ2-7	.	CASGEDSYEQYF	TGTGCCAGCGGCGAGGACAGCTACGAGCAGTACTTC
.	TRBV5-1	TRBJ1-1	few	CASSVAQGTEAFF	TGCGCCAGCAGCGTGGCCCAAGGCACTGAAGCTTTCTTT
.	TRBV24-1	TRBJ2-1	few	CATKSLARGDNNEQFF	TGTGCCACCAAATCCCTAGCGCGAGGCGATAACAATGAGCAGTTCTTC
.	TRBV5-1	TRBJ1-2	few	CASTPGRVRTDGYTF	TGCGCCAGCACCCCCGGCCGGGTTAGGACGGATGGCTACACCTTC
TRBD1	TRBV6-2/TRBV6-3	TRBJ1-1	few	CASSINAGTEKAEAFF	TGTGCCAGCAGTATCAACGCCGGGACAGAAAAGGCTGAAGCTTTCTTT
TRBD2	TRBV5-1	TRBJ2-3	.	CASRPTSGVWTDTQYF	TGCGCCAGCAGACCAACTAGCGGGGTCTGGACAGATACGCAGTATTTT
TRBD1	TRBV12-3/TRBV12-4	TRBJ1-1	once	CASSLDREEAFF	TGTGCCAGCAGTTTGGACAGGGAAGAAGCTTTCTTT
TRBD2	TRBV7-3	TRBJ2-3	.	CASSNSGGSTDTQYF	TGTGCCAGCAGCAATAGCGGGGGGAGCACAGATACGCAGTATTTT
TRBD2	TRBV15	TRBJ2-7	.	CATSGLAGEVSYEQYF	TGTGCCACCAGCGGGCTAGCGGGGGAGGTCTCCTACGAGCAGTACTTC
.	TRBV29-1	TRBJ2-4	many	CSVEGLAKNIQYF	TGCAGCGTTGAAGGCCTAGCCAAAAACATTCAGTACTTC
TRBD1	TRBV7-9	TRBJ1-1	.	CASSVLEGQGVTEAFF	TGTGCCAGCAGCGTCCTAGAGGGACAGGGTGTGACTGAAGCTTTCTTT
TRBD1	TRBV5-1	TRBJ2-7	few	CASSLQRDRVTNEQYF	TGCGCCAGCAGCTTGCAACGGGACAGGGTCACTAACGAGCAGTACTTC
TRBD2	TRBV6-2/TRBV6-3	TRBJ2-1	few	CASLAGVNNEQFF	TGTGCCAGCCTAGCGGGAGTAAACAATGAGCAGTTCTTC
.	TRBV27	TRBJ2-7	.	CASSSGSGIYEQYF	TGTGCCAGCAGTAGCGGGTCCGGTATCTACGAGCAGTACTTC
.	TRBV5-1	TRBJ2-2	few	CASSLGRPGTGELFF	TGCGCCAGCAGCTTGGGACGGCCCGGTACCGGGGAGCTGTTTTTT
.	TRBV7-6	TRBJ1-1	.	CASSSAPNTEAFF	TGTGCCAGCAGCTCCGCACCGAACACTGAAGCTTTCTTT
.	TRBV5-1	TRBJ2-3	few	CASSLFGRGGTDTQYF	TGCGCCAGCAGCTTGTTCGGCAGGGGAGGAACAGATACGCAGTATTTT
TRBD1	TRBV7-2	TRBJ2-5	few	CASSSDRQETQYF	TGTGCCAGCAGCTCGGACAGGCAAGAGACCCAGTACTTC
.	TRBV12-3/TRBV12-4	TRBJ1-6	many	CASSLEPSPLHF	TGTGCCAGCAGTTTAGAGCCTTCACCCCTCCACTTT
TRBD2	TRBV20-1	TRBJ2-5	few	CSARLALETQYF	TGCAGTGCCCGACTAGCGTTAGAGACCCAGTACTTC
.	TRBV5-1	TRBJ2-1	.	CASSLVQSSYNEQFF	TGCGCCAGCAGCTTGGTACAGAGCTCCTACAATGAGCAGTTCTTC
.	TRBV6-6	TRBJ1-5	.	CASRHHLGGEGNQPQHF	TGTGCCAGCAGACACCATTTGGGGGGCGAGGGCAATCAGCCCCAGCATTTT
.	TRBV12-3/TRBV12-4	TRBJ2-3	.	CASSLGVLDTQYF	TGTGCCAGCAGTTTAGGGGTTCTAGATACGCAGTATTTT
.	TRBV9	TRBJ2-5	few	CASSVGAEIQETQYF	TGTGCCAGCAGCGTGGGAGCGGAGATCCAAGAGACCCAGTACTTC
TRBD1	TRBV3-1	TRBJ2-7	.	CASTQEVRTGSSYEQYF	TGTGCCAGCACCCAAGAGGTGAGGACAGGGAGCTCCTACGAGCAGTACTTC
.	TRBV14	TRBJ2-1	few	CASSHRDGSFYNEQFF	TGTGCCAGCAGCCATCGGGACGGGAGTTTCTACAATGAGCAGTTCTTC
.	TRBV7-2	TRBJ2-5	few	CASSLAGPVETQYF	TGTGCCAGCAGCTTAGCGGGGCCTGTAGAGACCCAGTACTTC
TRBD2	TRBV7-9	TRBJ2-2	few	CASSVSGLRPGELFF	TGTGCCAGCAGCGTTAGCGGGCTCAGACCCGGGGAGCTGTTTTTT
TRBD2	TRBV24-1	TRBJ2-1	few	CATSDATRGRNEQFF	TGTGCCACCAGTGATGCCACCCGCGGGAGGAATGAGCAGTTCTTC